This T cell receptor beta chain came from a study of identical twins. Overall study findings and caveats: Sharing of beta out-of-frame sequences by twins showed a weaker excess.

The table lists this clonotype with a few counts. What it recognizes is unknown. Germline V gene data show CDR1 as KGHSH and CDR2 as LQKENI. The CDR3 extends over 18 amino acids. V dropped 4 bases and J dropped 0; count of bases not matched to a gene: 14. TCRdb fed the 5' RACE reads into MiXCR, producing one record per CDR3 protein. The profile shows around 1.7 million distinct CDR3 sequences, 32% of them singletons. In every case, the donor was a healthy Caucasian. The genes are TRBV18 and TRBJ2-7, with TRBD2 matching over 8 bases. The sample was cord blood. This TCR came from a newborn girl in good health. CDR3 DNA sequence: TGTGCCAGCTCACAGGCAGCTAGCGGGTGGGGGATCTCCTACGAGCAGTACTTC. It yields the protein CASSQAASGWGISYEQYF.